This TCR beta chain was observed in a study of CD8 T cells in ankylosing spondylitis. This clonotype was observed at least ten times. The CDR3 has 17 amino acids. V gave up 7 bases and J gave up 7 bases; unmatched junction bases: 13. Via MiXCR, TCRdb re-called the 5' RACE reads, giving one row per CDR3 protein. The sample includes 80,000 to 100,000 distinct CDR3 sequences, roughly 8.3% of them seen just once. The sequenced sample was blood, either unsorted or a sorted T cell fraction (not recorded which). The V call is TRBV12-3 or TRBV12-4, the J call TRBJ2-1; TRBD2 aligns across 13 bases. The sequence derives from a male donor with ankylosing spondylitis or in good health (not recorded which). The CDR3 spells CASILGLAGALGNEQFF. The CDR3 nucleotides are TGTGCCAGCATTCTAGGACTAGCGGGGGCCCTCGGGAATGAGCAGTTCTTC.